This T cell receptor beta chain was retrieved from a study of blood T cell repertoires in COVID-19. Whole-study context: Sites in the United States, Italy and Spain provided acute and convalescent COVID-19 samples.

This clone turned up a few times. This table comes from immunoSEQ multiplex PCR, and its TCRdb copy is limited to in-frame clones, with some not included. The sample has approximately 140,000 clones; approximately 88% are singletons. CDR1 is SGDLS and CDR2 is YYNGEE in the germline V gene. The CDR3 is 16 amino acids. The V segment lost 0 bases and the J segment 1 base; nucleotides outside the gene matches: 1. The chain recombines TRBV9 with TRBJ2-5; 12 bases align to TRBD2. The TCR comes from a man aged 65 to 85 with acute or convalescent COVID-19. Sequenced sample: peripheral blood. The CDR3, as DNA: TGTGCCAGCAGCGTAGGGACTAGCGGGATCCAAGAGACCCAGTACTTC. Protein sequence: CASSVGTSGIQETQYF.